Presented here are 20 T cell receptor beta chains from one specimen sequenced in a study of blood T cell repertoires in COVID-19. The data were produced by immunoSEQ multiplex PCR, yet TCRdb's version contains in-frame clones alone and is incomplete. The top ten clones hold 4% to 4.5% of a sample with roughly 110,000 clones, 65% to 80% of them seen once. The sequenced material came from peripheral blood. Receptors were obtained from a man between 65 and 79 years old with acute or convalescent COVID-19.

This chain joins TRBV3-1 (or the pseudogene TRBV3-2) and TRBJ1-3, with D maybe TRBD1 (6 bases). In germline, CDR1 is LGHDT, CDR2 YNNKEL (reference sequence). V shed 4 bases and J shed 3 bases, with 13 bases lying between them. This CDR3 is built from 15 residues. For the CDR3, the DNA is TGTGCCAGCAGCCCCCCCGGGGGGCATGGAAACACCATATATTTT. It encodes CASSPPGGHGNTIYF.

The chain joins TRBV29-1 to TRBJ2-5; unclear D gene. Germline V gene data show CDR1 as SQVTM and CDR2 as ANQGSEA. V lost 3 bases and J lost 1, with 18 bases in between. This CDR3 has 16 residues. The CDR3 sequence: CSVDSPSSPLQETQYF. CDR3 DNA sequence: TGCAGCGTTGATAGCCCCTCCAGTCCCCTCCAAGAGACCCAGTACTTC.

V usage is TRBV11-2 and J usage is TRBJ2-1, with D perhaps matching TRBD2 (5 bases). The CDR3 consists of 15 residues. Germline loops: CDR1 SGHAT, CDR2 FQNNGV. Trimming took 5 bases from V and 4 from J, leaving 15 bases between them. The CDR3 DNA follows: TGTGCCAGCAGCGACCATCACGGGAAATACAATGAGCAGTTCTTC. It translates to CASSDHHGKYNEQFF.

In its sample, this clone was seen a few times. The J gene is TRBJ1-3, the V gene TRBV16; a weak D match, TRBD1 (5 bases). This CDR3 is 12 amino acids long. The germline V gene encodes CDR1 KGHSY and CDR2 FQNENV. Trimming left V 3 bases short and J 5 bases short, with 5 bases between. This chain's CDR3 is CASSQGRNTIYF. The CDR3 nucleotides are TGTGCCAGCAGCCAGGGGCGAAACACCATATATTTT.

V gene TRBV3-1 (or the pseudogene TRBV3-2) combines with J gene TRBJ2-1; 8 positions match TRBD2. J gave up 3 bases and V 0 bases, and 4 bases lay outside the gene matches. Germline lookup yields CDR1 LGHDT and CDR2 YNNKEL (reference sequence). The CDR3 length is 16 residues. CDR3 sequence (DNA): TGTGCCAGCAGCCAAGATCCGGGGGGGTACTACAATGAGCAGTTCTTC. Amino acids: CASSQDPGGYYNEQFF.

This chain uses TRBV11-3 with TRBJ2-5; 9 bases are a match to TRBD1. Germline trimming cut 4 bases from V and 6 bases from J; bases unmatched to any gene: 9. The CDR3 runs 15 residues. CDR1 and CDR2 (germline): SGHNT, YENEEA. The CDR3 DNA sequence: TGTGCCAGCAGCTCTCTCGGGACAGGGATCCAGACCCAGTACTTC. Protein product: CASSSLGTGIQTQYF.

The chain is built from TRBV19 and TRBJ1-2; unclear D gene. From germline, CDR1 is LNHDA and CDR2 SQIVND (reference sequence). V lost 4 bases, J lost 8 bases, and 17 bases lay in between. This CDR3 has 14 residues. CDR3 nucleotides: TGTGCCAGTAGTACCCGGGGAAGGGTTAAGGGCTACACCTTC. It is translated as CASSTRGRVKGYTF.

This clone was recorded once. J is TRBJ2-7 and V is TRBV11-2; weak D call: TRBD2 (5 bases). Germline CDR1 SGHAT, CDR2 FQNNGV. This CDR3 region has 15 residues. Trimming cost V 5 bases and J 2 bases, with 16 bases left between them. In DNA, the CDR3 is TGTGCCAGCAGCCTCCCGGGGTTTCTCGCCTACGAGCAGTACTTC. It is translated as CASSLPGFLAYEQYF.

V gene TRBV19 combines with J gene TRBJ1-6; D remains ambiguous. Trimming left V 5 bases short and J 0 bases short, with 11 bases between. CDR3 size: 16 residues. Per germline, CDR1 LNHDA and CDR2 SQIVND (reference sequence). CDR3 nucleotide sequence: TGTGCCAGTAGTTCCCGGTTTAGCTCCTATAATTCACCCCTCCACTTT. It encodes CASSSRFSSYNSPLHF. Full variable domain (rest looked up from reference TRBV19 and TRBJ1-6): DGGITQSPKYLFRKEGQNVTLSCEQNLNHDAMYWYRQDPGQGLRLIYYSQIVNDFQKGDIAEGYSVSREKKESFPLTVTSAQKNPTAFYLCASSSRFSSYNSPLHFGNGTRLTVT.

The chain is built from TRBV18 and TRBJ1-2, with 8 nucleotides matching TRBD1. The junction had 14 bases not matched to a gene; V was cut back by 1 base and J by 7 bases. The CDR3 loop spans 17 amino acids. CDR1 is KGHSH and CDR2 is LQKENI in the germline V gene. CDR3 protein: CASSPRPGQVRVSGYTF. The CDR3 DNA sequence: TGTGCCAGCTCACCACGGCCGGGACAGGTTCGGGTTAGTGGCTACACCTTC. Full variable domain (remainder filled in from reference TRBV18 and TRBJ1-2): NAGVMQNPRHLVRRRGQEARLRCSPMKGHSHVYWYRQLPEEGLKFMVYLQKENIIDESGMPKERFSAEFPKEGPSILRIQQVVRGDSAAYFCASSPRPGQVRVSGYTFGSGTRLTVV.

The CDR3 region has the DNA TGTGCCAGCAGTTACTTAGCCGGGACAGGGGGAACTGAAGCTTTCTTT. Translation gives CASSYLAGTGGTEAFF. The chain recombines TRBV6-2 or TRBV6-3 with TRBJ1-1; 11 bases agree with TRBD1. Looked up from germline, CDR1 is MNHEY and CDR2 is SVGEGT. Losses at the gene ends were 1 base for V and 5 bases for J; bases not matched to a gene: 6. The CDR3 is made up of 16 amino acids.

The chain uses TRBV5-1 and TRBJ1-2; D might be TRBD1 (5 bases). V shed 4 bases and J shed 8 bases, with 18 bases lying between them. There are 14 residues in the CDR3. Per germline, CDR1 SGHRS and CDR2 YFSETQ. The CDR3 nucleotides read TGCGCCAGCAGCCTTTATCCCGGGGGTTCAGGCTACACCTTC. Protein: CASSLYPGGSGYTF.

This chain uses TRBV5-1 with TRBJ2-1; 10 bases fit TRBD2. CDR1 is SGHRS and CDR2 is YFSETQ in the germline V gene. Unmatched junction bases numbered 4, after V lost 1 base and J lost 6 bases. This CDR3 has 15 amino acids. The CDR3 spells CASSLSAGGPNEQFF. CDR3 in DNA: TGCGCCAGCAGCTTGTCAGCGGGGGGGCCCAATGAGCAGTTCTTC.

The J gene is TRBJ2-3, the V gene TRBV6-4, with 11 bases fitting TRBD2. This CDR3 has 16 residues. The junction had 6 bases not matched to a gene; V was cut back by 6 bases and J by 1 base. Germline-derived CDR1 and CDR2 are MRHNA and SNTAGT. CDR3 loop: CASSPQTSGGTDTQYF. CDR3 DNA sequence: TGTGCCAGCAGCCCCCAGACTAGCGGGGGCACAGATACGCAGTATTTT.

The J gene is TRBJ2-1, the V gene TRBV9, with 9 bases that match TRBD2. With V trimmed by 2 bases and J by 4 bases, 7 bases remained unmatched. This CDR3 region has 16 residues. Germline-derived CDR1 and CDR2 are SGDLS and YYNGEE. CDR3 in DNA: TGTGCCAGCAGCGTCAAACCTAGCGGGGTTTACAATGAGCAGTTCTTC. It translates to CASSVKPSGVYNEQFF.

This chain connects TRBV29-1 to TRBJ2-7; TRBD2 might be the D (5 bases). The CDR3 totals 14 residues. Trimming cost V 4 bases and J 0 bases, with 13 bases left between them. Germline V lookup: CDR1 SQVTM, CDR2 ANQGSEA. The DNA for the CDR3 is TGCAGCGTTGTAGAGGCGGGCTCCTCCTACGAGCAGTACTTC. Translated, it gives CSVVEAGSSYEQYF.

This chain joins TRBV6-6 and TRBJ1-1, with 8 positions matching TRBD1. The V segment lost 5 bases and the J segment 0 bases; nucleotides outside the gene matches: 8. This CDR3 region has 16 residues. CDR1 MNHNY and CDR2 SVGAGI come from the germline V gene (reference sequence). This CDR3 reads CASSGGQGFMNTEAFF. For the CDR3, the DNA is TGTGCCAGCAGTGGCGGACAGGGTTTTATGAACACTGAAGCTTTCTTT.

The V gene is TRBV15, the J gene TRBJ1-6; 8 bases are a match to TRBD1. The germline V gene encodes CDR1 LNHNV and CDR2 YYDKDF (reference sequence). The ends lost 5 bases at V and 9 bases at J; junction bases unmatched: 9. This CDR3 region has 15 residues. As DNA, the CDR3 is TGTGCCACCAGCCTGGAACAGGGGGTGGGTTCACCCCTCCACTTT. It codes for CATSLEQGVGSPLHF.

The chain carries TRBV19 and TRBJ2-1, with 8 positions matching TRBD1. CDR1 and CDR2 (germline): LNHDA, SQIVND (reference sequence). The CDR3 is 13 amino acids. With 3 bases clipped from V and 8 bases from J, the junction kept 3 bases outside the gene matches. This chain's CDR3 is CASSIDRGDEQFF. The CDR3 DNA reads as TGTGCCAGTAGTATCGACAGGGGCGATGAGCAGTTCTTC.

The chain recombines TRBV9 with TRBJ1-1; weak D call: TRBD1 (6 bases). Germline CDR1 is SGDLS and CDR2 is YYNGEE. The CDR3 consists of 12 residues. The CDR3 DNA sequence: TGTGCAAGTGGACAGTCGAACACTGAAGCTTTCTTT. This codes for CASGQSNTEAFF.